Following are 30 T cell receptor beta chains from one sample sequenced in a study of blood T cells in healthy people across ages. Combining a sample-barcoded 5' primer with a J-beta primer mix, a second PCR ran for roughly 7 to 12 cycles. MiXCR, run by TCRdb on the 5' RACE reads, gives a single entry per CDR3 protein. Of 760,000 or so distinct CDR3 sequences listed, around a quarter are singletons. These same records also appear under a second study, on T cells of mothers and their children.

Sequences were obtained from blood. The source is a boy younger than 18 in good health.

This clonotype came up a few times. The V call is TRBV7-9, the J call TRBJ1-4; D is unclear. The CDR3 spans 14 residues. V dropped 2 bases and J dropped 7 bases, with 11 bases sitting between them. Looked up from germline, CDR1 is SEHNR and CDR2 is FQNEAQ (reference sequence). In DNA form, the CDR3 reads TGTGCCAGCAGCTTACGGGGAGCCGGTGAAAAACTGTTTTTT. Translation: CASSLRGAGEKLFF.

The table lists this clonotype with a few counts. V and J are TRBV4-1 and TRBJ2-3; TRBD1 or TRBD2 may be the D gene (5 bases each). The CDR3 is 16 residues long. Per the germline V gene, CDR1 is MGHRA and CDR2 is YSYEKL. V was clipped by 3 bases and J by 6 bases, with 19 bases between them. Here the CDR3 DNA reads TGCGCCAGCAGCCATCCAGGGACCAGCAGGTGGGATACGCAGTATTTT. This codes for CASSHPGTSRWDTQYF.

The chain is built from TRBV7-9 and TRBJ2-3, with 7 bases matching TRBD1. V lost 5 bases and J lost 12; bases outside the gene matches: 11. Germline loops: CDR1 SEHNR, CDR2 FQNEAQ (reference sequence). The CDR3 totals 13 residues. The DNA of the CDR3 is TGTGCCAGCAGCGTCGGAGACAGGGCCCTTCAGTATTTT. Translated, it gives CASSVGDRALQYF. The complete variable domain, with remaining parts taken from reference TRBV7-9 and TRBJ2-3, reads DTGVSQNPRHKITKRGQNVTFRCDPISEHNRLYWYRQTLGQGPEFLTYFQNEAQLEKSRLLSDRFSAERPKGSFSTLEIQRTEQGDSAMYLCASSVGDRALQYFGPGTRLTVL.

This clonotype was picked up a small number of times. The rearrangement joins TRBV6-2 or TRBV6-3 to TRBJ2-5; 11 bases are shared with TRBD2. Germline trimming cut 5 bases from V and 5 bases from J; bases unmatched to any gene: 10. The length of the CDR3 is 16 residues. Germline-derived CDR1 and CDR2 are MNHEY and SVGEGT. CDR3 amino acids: CASSTTSGTPTETQYF. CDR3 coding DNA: TGTGCCAGCAGTACGACTAGCGGGACACCTACTGAGACCCAGTACTTC.

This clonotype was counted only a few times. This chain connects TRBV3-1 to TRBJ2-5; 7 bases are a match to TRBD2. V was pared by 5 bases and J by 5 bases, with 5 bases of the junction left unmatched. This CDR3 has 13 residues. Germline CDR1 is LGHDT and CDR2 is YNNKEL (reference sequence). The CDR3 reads CASSLTSRETQYF. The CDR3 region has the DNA TGTGCCAGCAGCTTGACTAGCCGGGAGACCCAGTACTTC.

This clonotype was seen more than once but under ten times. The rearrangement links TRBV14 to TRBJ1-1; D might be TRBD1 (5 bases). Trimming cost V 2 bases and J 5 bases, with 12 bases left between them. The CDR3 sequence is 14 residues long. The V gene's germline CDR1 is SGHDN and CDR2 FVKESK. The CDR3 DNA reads TGTGCCAGCAGCCAAAATAGGGGAAGAACTGAAGCTTTCTTT. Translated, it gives CASSQNRGRTEAFF.

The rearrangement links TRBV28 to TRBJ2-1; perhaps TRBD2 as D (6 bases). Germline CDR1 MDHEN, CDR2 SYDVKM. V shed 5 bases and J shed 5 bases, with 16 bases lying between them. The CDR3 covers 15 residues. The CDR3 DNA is TGTGCCAGCAGTAACTCGCCCGGGACTCACAATGAGCAGTTCTTC. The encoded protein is CASSNSPGTHNEQFF.

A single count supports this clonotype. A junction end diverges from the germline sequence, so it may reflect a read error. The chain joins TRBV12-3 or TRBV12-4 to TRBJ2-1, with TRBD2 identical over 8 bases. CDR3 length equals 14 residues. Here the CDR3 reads CDSSTGTSGDEQFF. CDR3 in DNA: TGTGACAGCAGTACCGGGACTAGTGGCGATGAGCAGTTCTTC.

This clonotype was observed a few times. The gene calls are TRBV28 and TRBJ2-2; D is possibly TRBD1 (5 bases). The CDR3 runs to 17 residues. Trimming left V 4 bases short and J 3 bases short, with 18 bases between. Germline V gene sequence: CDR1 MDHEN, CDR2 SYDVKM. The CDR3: CASSSLGWGRYTGELFF. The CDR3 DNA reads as TGTGCCAGCAGTTCCCTCGGGTGGGGCAGATACACCGGGGAGCTGTTTTTT.

As DNA, the CDR3 is TGTGCCAGCAGCTTTGGGGACAGGGAGGTGGAGCAGTTCTTC. This gives the protein CASSFGDREVEQFF. The rearrangement uses TRBV7-9 and TRBJ2-1; TRBD1 matches at 9 bases. CDR3 size: 14 residues. V lost 3 bases and J lost 10; bases outside the gene matches: 7. Germline CDR1 SEHNR, CDR2 FQNEAQ (reference sequence).

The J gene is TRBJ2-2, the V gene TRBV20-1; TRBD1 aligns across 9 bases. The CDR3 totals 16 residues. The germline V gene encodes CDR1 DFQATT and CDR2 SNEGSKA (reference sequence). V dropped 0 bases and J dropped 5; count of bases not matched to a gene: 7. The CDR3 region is CSAREDRGSMTGELFF. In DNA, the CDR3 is TGCAGTGCTAGAGAGGACAGGGGAAGCATGACCGGGGAGCTGTTTTTT.

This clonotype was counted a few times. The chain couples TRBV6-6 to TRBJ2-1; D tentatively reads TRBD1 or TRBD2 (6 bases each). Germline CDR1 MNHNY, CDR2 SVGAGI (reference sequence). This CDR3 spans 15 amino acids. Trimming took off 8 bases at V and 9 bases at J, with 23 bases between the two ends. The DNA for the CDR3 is TGTGCCAGCCTAGCGACCAGGGGATCGAAACTTGAGCAGTTCTTC. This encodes CASLATRGSKLEQFF.

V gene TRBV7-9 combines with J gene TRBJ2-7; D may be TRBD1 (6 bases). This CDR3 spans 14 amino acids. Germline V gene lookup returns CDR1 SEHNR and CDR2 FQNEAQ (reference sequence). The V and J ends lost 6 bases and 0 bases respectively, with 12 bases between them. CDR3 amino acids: CASSFLGGSYEQYF. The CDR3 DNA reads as TGTGCCAGCAGTTTTTTAGGGGGCTCCTACGAGCAGTACTTC.

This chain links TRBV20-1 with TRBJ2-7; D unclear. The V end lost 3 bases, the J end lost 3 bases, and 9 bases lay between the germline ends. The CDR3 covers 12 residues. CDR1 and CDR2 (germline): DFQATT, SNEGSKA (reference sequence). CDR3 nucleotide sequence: TGCAGTGCTAGGTTGGGCCTCTACGAGCAGTACTTC. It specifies CSARLGLYEQYF.

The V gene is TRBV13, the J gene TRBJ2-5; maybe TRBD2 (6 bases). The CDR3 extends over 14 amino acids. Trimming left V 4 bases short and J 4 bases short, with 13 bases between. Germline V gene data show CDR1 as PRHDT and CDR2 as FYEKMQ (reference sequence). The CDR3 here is CASSSSAGSETQYF. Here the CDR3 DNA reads TGTGCCAGCAGCTCCTCGGCGGGGTCAGAGACCCAGTACTTC.

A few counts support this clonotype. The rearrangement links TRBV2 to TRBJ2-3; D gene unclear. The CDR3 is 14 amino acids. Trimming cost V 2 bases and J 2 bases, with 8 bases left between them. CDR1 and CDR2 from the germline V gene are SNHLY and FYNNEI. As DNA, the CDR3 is TGTGCCAGCAGTGAATATGCCGTCACAGATACGCAGTATTTT. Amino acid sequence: CASSEYAVTDTQYF.

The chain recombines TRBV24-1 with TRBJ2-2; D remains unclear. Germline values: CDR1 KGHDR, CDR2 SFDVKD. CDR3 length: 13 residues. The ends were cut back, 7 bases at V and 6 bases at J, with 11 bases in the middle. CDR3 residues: CATSPHQAGELFF. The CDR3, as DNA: TGTGCCACCAGCCCCCACCAGGCCGGGGAGCTGTTTTTT.

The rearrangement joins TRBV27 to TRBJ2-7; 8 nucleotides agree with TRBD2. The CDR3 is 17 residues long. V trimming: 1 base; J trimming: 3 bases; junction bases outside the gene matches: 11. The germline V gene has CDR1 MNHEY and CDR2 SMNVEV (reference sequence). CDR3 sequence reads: CASSLLGLAGPFYEQYF. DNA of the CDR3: TGTGCCAGCAGTTTATTGGGATTAGCGGGACCATTCTACGAGCAGTACTTC.

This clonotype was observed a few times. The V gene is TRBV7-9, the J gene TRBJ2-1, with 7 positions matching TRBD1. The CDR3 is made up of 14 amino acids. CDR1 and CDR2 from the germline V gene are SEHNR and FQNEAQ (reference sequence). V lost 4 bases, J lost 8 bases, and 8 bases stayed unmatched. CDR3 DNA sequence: TGTGCCAGCAGCTCCCGGGACAGATACGATGAGCAGTTCTTC. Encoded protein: CASSSRDRYDEQFF.

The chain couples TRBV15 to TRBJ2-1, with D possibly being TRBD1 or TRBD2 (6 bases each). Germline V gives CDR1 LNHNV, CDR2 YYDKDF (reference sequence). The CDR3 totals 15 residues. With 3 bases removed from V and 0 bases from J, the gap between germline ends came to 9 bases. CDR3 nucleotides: TGTGCCACCAGCAGCGGGGGCCGCTCCTACAATGAGCAGTTCTTC. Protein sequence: CATSSGGRSYNEQFF.

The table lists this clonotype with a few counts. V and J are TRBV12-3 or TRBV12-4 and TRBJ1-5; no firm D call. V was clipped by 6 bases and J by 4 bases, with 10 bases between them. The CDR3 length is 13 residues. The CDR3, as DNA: TGTGCCAGCAGAACCGACGGGAATCAGCCCCAGCATTTT. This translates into CASRTDGNQPQHF.

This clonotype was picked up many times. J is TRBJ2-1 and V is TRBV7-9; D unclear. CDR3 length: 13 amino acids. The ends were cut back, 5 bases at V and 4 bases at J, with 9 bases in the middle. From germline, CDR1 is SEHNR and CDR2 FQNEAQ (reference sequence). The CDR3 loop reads CASSPDSYNEQFF. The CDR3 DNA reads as TGTGCCAGCAGCCCCGACTCGTACAATGAGCAGTTCTTC.

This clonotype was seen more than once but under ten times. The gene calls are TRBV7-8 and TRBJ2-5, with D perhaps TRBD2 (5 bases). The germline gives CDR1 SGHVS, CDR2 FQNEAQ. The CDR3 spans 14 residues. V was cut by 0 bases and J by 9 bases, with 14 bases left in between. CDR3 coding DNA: TGTGCCAGCAGCTTAGCGGTGGGAGAGTGGCCCCAGTACTTC. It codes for CASSLAVGEWPQYF.

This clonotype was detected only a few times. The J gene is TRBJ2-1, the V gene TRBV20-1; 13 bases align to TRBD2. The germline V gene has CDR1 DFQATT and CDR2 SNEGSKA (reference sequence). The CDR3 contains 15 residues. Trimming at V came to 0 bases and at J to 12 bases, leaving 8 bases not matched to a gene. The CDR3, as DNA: TGCAGTGCTAGAGAAGGACTAGCGGGAGTTAAGGGGCAGTTCTTC. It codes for CSAREGLAGVKGQFF.

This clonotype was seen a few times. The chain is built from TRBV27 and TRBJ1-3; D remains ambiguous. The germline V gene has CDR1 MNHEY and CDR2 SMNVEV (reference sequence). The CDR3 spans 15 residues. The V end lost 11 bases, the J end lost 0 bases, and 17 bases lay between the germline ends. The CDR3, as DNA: TGTGCCTCATCGCAATGGGCCGGCTCTGGAAACACCATATATTTT. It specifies CASSQWAGSGNTIYF.

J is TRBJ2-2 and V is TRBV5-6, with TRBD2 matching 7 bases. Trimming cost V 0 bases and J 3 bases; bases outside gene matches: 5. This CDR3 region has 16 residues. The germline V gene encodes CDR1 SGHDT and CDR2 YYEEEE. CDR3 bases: TGTGCCAGCAGCTTGGTACTAGCGAGAGACACCGGGGAGCTGTTTTTT. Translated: CASSLVLARDTGELFF.

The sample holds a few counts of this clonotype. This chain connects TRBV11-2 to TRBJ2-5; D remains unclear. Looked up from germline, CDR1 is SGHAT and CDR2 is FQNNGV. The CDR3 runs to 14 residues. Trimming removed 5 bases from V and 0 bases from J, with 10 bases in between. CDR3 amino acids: CASSISGYQETQYF. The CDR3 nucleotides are TGTGCCAGCAGCATAAGTGGGTACCAAGAGACCCAGTACTTC.

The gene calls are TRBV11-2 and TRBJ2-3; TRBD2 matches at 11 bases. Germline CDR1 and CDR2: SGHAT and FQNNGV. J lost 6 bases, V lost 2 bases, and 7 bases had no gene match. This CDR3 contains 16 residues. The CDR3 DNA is TGTGCCAGCAGCTTACCGACTAGCGGGGTCACGGATACGCAGTATTTT. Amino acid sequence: CASSLPTSGVTDTQYF.

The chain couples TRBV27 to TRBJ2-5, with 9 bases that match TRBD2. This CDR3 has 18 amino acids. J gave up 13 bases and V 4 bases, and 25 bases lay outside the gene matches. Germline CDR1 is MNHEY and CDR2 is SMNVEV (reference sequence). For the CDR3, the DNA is TGTGCCAGCAGTTCAATTGGACCTCTAGCGGGGCCCTCCTACGAGCGGTACTTC. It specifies CASSSIGPLAGPSYERYF.

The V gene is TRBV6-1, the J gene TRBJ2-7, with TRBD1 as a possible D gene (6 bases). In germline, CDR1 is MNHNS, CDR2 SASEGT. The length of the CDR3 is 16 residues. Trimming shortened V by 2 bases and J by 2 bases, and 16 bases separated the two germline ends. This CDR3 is CASSEIGITGTYEQYF. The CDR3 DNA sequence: TGTGCCAGCAGTGAAATCGGGATAACAGGGACCTACGAGCAGTACTTC.